The TCR beta chain described here comes from a study of blood T cell repertoires in COVID-19 (dated by TCRdb to about 2020). At the level of the whole study: Samples from collaborators originated in the United States, Italy and Spain and spanned both the acute and convalescent phases of COVID-19. A freely available public database, intended as a resource for researchers studying the immune response to SARS-CoV-2, is where the repertoires were released. The dataset comprised deeply sampled blood TCRbeta repertoires from subjects exposed to, actively infected with, or recovered from COVID-19. Where HLA class I and class II types were available, the types were taken from metadata supplied by the sample provider, not from assay-based typing. The samples were drawn from two sources: the first 160 participants of the ongoing ImmuneRACE study, and 1,254 subjects contributed by 6 global collaborators. Nearly every sample came with metadata listing a de-identified subject ID, COVID-19 status, age in years and sex. The material from the prospective study consisted of cDNA or gDNA derived from T cells, B-cell-depleted T cells, or PBMCs. Overall study results and their limits: How much clinical and demographic metadata was included differed by source and by participant, and the metadata was provided uncurated.

V is clipped by 1 base and J by 2 bases, and the sequence between their germline boundaries is 9 bases long. The germline V gene (reference sequence) sets CDR1 to LGHDT and CDR2 to YNNKEL. There are 15 amino acids in the CDR3, from cysteine to phenylalanine inclusive. Solely the CDR3 DNA is kept, with 45 bases framed from the first base. TCRbeta CDR3 regions were amplified from genomic DNA using the immunoSEQ Assay, a bias-controlled multiplex PCR. The source study handled its data this way. Nucleated cell counts per sample were estimated from amplification of reference gene primers within the assay. To quantify the absolute abundance of each unique TCRbeta CDR3 rearrangement, sequence reads were collapsed and filtered. For each sample, productive Simpson clonality was calculated as the square root of Simpson's diversity index over productive rearrangements. In its TCRdb copy, this immuneACCESS table keeps in-frame sequences only and misses some clones. Where compared with another copy, unresolved V genes explain less than half of these, and the others have no known cause. Clone size and the V and J calls come from that table; the DNA yielded D and trimming. Within this sample are more than 300,000 clones, with about 92% of them counted one time only. Under 20% of the sample is in the top ten clones.

Enrolling through a virtual design, the prospective study's participants ranged in age from roughly 18 to 95 years and lived across approximately 25 United States geographic areas. Cohort assignment in the prospective study relied on participant-reported clinical history from a screening survey and a study questionnaire. Recovered participants in ImmuneRACE Cohort 3 were defined by two consecutive negative NP/OP PCR tests, clearance by a healthcare professional, or resolution of symptoms. In the prospective study, mobile phlebotomists collected whole blood, serum and a nasopharyngeal or oropharyngeal swab from each participant. Additional blood draws and questionnaires over an approximately two-month period could optionally be provided by prospective study participants. Blood samples from the prospective study were shipped frozen or at room temperature prior to DNA extraction. Concerning this clone itself: Which antigen it targets is not known. Base qualities are not recorded, but no much larger clone differs from it by a single base.

Here the chain combines TRBV3-1 (or the pseudogene TRBV3-2) and TRBJ2-1; TRBD1 is a weak D gene call, 5 bases matching. The TCR comes from a woman aged 25 to 39 who had recovered from COVID-19. Specimen: PBMCs or T cells enriched from blood (not recorded which). The CDR3 region has the sequence CASSQAQGTYNEQFF. The DNA sequence follows: TGTGCCAGCAGCCAAGCGCAGGGTACCTACAATGAGCAGTTCTTC.